One T cell receptor (beta chain) is described in this entry. The target antigen is unknown. This sample is part of a study of OX40 agonist ivuxolimab in advanced cancers. Study as a whole: Enrollees could have had prior anti-PD-1, anti-PD-L1 or anti-CTLA-4 therapy, which 40% to 45% had received.

V lost 8 bases and J lost 4, with 14 bases in between. The CDR3 runs to 13 residues. Germline CDR1 and CDR2: SQVTM and ANQGSEA. Study-wide points: The average count of expanded clones was higher among CD8+ T cells than among CD4+.

Sequencing was performed with immunoSEQ multiplex PCR; in TCRdb, only in-frame clones are kept and a portion is missing. The sample lists tens of thousands of clones, approximately 78% seen once, with less than 2% in the top ten. Specimen: CD4+ or CD8+ T cells sorted from blood, collected in a trial of the OX40 agonist ivuxolimab. V is TRBV29-1 and J is TRBJ2-2; D possibly corresponds to TRBD1 (6 bases). The sequence derives from an adult with an advanced solid tumor such as melanoma, head and neck, liver or kidney cancer. In DNA, the CDR3 is TGCAGCTTCGCCGGGACAACCACCGGGGAGCTGTTTTTT. It encodes CSFAGTTTGELFF.